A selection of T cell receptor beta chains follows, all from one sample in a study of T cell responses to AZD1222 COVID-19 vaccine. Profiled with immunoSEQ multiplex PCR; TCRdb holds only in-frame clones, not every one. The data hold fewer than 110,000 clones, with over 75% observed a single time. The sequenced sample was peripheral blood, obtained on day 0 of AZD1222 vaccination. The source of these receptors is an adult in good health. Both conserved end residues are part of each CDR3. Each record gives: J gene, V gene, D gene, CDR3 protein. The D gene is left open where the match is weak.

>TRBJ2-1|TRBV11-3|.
CASSWDSNSYNEQFF
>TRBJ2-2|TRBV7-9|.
CASSSPGTSVGTGELFF
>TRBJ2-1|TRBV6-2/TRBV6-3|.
CASSSQVTSHNEQFF
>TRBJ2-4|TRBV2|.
CASSEGARLEYF
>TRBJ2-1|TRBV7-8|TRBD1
CASSLRDSNYNEQFF
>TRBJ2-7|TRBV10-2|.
CASSLEETYEQYF
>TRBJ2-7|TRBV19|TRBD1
CASSIILSSLDRGEQYF
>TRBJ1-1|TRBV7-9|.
CASDRYDTEAFF
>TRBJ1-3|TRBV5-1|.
CASQSGGLSGNTIYF
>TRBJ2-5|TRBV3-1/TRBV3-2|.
CASSAGLPTDETQYF
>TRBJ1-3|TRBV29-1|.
CSGRGKPSGNTIYF
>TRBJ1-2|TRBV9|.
CASSSRDNGYTF
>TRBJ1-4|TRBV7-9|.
CASSYDRSEKLFF
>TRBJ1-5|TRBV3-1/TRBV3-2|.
CASSRINQPQHF
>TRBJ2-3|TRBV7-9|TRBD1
CASSSATGTGATDTQYF
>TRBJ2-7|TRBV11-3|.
CASSFRHNSYEQYF
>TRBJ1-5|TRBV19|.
CASSPRAGRNQPQHF